This entry features one TCR beta chain sequence. Antigen unknown. The sample belongs to a study of post-analysis software for immune sequencing data. Across the study: Secondary progressive, relapsing-remitting and progressive-relapsing multiple sclerosis were among the included disease courses.

Sequencing libraries made from TCR beta cDNA carried unique molecular identifiers. MiXCR, run by TCRdb on the PCR reads, gives a single entry per CDR3 protein. The sample consists of roughly 730,000 distinct CDR3 sequences, roughly 29% of them appearing once. Study results and limitations: Among 4 or 5 TRBV segments more frequent in patients than controls were TRBV5-6, TRBV5-1 and TRBV20-1.

Trimming removed 2 bases from V and 5 bases from J; junction bases left unmatched: 10. Germline values: CDR1 ENHRY, CDR2 SYGVKD. The CDR3 length is 17 residues. Sequenced material: blood. The clonotype comes from a girl between 10 and 17 years old with multiple sclerosis. The rearrangement joins TRBV10-3 to TRBJ2-3; 10 bases are a match to TRBD2. The CDR3 spells CAISEPTSGEGEDTQYF. The CDR3 DNA follows: TGTGCCATCAGTGAGCCCACTAGCGGGGAAGGTGAAGATACGCAGTATTTT.